This entry is about one T cell receptor (beta chain). This entry is derived from a study of T-cell reconstitution after alpha-beta-depleted transplantation in children. TCRbeta library construction was performed incorporating unique molecular identifiers. MiXCR, applied by TCRdb to the PCR reads, yields one record per CDR3 protein. The sample records around 360,000 distinct CDR3 sequences, about a tenth being singletons. The trim removed 0 bases at V and 0 bases at J, leaving 13 bases unmatched. CDR3 size: 21 residues. Germline V gene data show CDR1 as SGHDN and CDR2 as FVKESK. The chain carries TRBV14 and TRBJ1-5; 11 bases line up with TRBD1. This receptor was taken from a human donor who donated a stem cell graft to a child with acute lymphoblastic leukemia. The sequencing used PBMCs from the stem cell graft donor, collected from the stem cell graft. Here the CDR3 DNA reads TGTGCCAGCAGCCAAGATTCCCCAAGGGGACAGGGGGGATATAGCAATCAGCCCCAGCATTTT. Protein: CASSQDSPRGQGGYSNQPQHF.